This TCR beta chain emerged from a study of patients and donors after allogeneic stem cell transplantation. A single record per CDR3 protein comes from TCRdb applying MiXCR to the RT-PCR reads. The sample comprises about 24,000 distinct CDR3 sequences, 40% to 45% of which are singletons, and about three quarters rests with the top ten. This receptor was obtained from a human donor who was either an allogeneic HSCT recipient or a stem cell or donor lymphocyte infusion donor (not recorded which). It is not recorded whose cells these are; they may come from a transplant donor. Material: blood, either unsorted or a sorted T cell fraction (not recorded which).

The CDR3: CASSLAAGRYEQYF. CDR3 DNA sequence: TGCGCCAGCAGCTTGGCCGCAGGGCGTTACGAGCAGTACTTC. This rearrangement joins TRBV5-1 to TRBJ2-7; a possible D gene is TRBD1 (5 bases). Germline CDR1 reads SGHRS; CDR2 reads YFSETQ. This CDR3 is built from 14 residues. With 0 bases removed from V and 4 bases from J, the gap between germline ends came to 11 bases.